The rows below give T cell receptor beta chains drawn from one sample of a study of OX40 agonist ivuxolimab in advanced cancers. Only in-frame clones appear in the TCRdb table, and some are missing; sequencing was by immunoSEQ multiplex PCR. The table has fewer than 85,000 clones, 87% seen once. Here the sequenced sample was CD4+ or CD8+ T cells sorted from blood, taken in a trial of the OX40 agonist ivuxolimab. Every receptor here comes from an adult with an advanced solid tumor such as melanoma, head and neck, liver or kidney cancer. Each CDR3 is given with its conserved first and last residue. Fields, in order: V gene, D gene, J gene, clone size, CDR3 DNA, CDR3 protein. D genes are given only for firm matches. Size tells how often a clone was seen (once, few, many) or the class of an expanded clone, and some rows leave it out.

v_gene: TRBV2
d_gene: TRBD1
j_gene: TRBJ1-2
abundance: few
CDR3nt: TGTGCCAGCAGGGACGCAGGGGGCTATGGCTACACCTTC
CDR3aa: CASRDAGGYGYTF

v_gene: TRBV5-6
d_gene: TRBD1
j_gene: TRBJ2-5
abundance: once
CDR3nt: TGTGCCAGCAGCGATTCCGGACAGGGAGGAAAGACCCAGTACTTC
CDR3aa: CASSDSGQGGKTQYF

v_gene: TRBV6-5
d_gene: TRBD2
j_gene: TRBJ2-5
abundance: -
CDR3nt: TGTGCCAGCTCTGACGGAGCGGGGGGGAGGACCCAGTACTTC
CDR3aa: CASSDGAGGRTQYF

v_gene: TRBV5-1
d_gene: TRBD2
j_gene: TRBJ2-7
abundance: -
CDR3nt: TGCGCCAGCAGCTCGACTAGCGGGAGTTGGAGCGAGCAGTACTTC
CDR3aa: CASSSTSGSWSEQYF

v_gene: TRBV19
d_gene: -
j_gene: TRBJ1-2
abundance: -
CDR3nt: TGTGCCAGTAGAACATCAAGCGAGGATGGCTACACCTTC
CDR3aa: CASRTSSEDGYTF

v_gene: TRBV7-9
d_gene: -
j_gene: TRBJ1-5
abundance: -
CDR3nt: TGTGCCAGCAGCTTAGGCGGGGGTAGCAATCAGCCCCAGCATTTT
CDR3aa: CASSLGGGSNQPQHF

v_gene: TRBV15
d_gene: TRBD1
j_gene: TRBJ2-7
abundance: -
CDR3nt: TGTGCCACCAGCGGAAGGCCTGGACAGGGTGCGAACGAGCAGTACTTC
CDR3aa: CATSGRPGQGANEQYF

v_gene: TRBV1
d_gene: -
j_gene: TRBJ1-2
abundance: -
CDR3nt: TGCACCAGCAGACGGAAGCGAAAGACCTATGGCTACACCTTC
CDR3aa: CTSRRKRKTYGYTF

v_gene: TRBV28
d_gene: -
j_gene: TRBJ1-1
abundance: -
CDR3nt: TGTGCCAGCAGTTTATGGGGTAGGAAAACTGAAGCTTTCTTT
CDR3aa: CASSLWGRKTEAFF

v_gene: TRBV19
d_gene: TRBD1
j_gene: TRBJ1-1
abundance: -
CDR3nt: TGTGCCAGTAGTATAGTAGGGACAGTGAACACTGAAGCTTTCTTT
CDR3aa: CASSIVGTVNTEAFF

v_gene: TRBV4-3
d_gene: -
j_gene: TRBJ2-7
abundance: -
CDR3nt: TGCGCCAGCAGCCAAGGATCCGGGCGTTGGTCCCAGTACTTC
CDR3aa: CASSQGSGRWSQYF

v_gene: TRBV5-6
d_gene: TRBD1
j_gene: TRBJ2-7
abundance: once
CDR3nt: TGTGCCAGCAGCTTGGCCGGGACAGCAACGGAGCAGTACTTC
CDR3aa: CASSLAGTATEQYF

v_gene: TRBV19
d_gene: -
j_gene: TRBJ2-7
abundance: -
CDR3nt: TGTGCCAGTAGTCGTGCTCTAAGCTACGAGCAGTACTTC
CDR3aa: CASSRALSYEQYF

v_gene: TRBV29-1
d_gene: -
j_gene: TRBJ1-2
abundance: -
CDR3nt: TGCAGCGTTGATGGGCAGGACTATGGCTACACCTTC
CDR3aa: CSVDGQDYGYTF

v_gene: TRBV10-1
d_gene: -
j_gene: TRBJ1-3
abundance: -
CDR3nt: TGCGCCAGCAGGCCCGGGACTGGAGCCTCCCCCTCTGGAAACACCATATATTTT
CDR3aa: CASRPGTGASPSGNTIYF

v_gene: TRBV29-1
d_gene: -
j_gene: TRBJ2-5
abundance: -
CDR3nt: TGCAGCGTTGACCCCGGATACCGCCAAGAGACCCAGTACTTC
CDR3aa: CSVDPGYRQETQYF

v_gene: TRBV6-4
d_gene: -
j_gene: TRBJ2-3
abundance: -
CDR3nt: TGTGCCAGCAGGGATTTCACAGATACGCAGTATTTT
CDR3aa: CASRDFTDTQYF

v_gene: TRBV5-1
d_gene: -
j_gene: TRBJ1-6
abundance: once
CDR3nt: TGCGCCAGCAGCTTGGCAACAGTAAATTCACCCCTCCACTTT
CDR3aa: CASSLATVNSPLHF

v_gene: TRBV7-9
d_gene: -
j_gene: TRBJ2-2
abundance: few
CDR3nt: TGTGCCAGCACCGCCACCGGGGAGCTGTTTTTT
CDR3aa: CASTATGELFF

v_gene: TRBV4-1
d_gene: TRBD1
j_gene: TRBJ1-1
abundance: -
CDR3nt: TGCGCCAGCAGCCAAACCCAGGGGGCGCCGCCTCCAGCTTTCTTT
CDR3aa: CASSQTQGAPPPAFF

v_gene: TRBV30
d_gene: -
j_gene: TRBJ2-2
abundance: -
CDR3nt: TGTGCCTGGAGAGCCTGGCGTACGAACACCGGGGAGCTGTTTTTT
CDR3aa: CAWRAWRTNTGELFF

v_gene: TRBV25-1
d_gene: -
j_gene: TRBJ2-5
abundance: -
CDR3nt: TGTGCCAGCAGTGAACGCGGCAGGGGCTGGGAGACCCAGTACTTC
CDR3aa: CASSERGRGWETQYF

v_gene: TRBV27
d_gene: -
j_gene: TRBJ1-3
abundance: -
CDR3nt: TGTGCCAGCAGTTCCAGGTCAACGGGGAGAGGAAACACCATATATTTT
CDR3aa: CASSSRSTGRGNTIYF

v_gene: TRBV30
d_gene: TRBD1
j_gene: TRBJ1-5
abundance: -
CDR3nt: TGTGCCTGGAGGCGTCAGGGGGCTATACAGCCCCAGCATTTT
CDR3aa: CAWRRQGAIQPQHF

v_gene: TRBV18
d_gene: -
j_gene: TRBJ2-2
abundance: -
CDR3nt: TGTGCCAGCTCACCAAGGGTTGAAAACACCGGGGAGCTGTTTTTT
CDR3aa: CASSPRVENTGELFF

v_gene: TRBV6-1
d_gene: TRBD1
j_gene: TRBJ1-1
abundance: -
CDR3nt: TGTGCCAGCAGTGAACAACAGGGGAGGACTGAAGCTTTCTTT
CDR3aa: CASSEQQGRTEAFF

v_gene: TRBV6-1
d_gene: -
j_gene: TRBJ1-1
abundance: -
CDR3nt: TGTGCCAGCAGCCATCGGGGAGATGAAGCTTTCTTT
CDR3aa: CASSHRGDEAFF

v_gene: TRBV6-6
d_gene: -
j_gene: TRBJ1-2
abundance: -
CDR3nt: TGTGCCAGCACCCCAGAGGGGATCCACTATGGCTACACCTTC
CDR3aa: CASTPEGIHYGYTF

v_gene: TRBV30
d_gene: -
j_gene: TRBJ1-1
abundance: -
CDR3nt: TGTGCCTGGGAAGGGTTGGCGAACACTGAAGCTTTCTTT
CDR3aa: CAWEGLANTEAFF

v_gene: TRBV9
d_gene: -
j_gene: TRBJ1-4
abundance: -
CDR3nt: TGTGCCAGCAGCCGTAGCGCTGGTTTTGATGAAAAACTGTTTTTT
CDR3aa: CASSRSAGFDEKLFF

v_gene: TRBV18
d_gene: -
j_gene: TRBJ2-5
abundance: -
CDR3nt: TGTGCCAGCTCCCTCGACAGACAAGAGACCCAGTACTTC
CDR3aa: CASSLDRQETQYF

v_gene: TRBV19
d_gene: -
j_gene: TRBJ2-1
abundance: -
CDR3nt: TGTGCCACCGATGACTTGAGCAATGAGCAGTTCTTC
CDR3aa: CATDDLSNEQFF